Listed here is a single T cell receptor (beta chain). What it recognizes is unknown. Germline V CDR1 and CDR2: SGHTA, FQGNSA. V dropped 4 bases and J dropped 11; count of bases not matched to a gene: 5. The CDR3 runs to 12 residues. The sample comes from a study of CD8+ T cells in alopecia areata. At the level of the study: Oral tofacitinib, 5 to 10 mg twice daily, was given in an open-label trial.

Using a FACSAria, the CD4+ and CD8+ T cells were sorted from the PBMCs. RNA was isolated and reverse transcribed to cDNA, the sequencing template. Sequencing was performed with immunoSEQ multiplex PCR; in TCRdb, only in-frame clones are kept and a portion is missing. In the table there are some 110,000 clones, around two fifths of which are singletons. Study-wide results and limits: TCR sharing across patients was less clear than in mice, possibly HLA-related.

The sequenced sample consisted of CD4+ T cells sorted from blood. The chain combines TRBV7-2 with TRBJ2-5; 9 bases agree with TRBD1. The sequence came from a human donor with alopecia areata. The CDR3, as DNA: TGTGCCAGCAGCTCAAGGACAGGGGAGCAGTACTTC. Translated, it gives CASSSRTGEQYF.